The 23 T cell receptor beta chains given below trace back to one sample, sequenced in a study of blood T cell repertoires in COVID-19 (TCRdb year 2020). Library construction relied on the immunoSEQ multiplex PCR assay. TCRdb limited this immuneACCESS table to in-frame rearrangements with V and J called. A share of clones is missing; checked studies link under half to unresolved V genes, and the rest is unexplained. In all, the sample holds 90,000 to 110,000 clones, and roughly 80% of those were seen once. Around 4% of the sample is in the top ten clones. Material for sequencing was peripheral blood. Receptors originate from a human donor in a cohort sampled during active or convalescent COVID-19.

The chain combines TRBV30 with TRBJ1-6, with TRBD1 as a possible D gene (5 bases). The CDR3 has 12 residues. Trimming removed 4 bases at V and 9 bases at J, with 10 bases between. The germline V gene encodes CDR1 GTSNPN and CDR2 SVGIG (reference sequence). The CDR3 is CAWNIRASPLHF. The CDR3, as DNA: TGTGCCTGGAACATCAGGGCTTCACCCCTCCACTTT.

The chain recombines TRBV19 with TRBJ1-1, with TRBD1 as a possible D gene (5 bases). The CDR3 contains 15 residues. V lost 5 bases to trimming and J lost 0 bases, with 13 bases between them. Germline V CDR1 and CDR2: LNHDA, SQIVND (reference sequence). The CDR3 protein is CASSLRQSMNTEAFF. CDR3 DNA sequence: TGTGCCAGTAGTCTGCGACAGAGCATGAACACTGAAGCTTTCTTT.

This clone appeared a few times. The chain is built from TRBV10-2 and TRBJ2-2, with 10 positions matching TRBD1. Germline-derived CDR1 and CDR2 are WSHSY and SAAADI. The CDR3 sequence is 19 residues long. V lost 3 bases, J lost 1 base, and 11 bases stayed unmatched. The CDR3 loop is CASSDSSGTGEGNTGELFF. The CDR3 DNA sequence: TGCGCCAGCAGTGATTCCTCAGGGACAGGGGAGGGGAACACCGGGGAGCTGTTTTTT.

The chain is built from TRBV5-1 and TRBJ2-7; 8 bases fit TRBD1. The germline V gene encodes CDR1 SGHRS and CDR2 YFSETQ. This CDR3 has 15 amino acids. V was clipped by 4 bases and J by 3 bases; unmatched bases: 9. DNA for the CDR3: TGCGCCAGCAGCCCGAGACAGGGGCTGATCTACGAGCAGTACTTC. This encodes CASSPRQGLIYEQYF.

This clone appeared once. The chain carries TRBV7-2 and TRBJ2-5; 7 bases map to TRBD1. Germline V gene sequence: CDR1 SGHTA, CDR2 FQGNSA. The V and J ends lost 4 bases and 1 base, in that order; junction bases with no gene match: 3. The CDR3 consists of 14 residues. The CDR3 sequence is CASSSQGSQETQYF. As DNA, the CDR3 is TGTGCCAGCAGCTCACAGGGGTCCCAAGAGACCCAGTACTTC.

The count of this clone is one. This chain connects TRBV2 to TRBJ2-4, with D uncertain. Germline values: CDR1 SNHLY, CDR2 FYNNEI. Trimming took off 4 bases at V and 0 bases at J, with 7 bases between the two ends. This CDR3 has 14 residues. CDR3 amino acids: CASSGGRAKNIQYF. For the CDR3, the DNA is TGTGCCAGCAGTGGCGGTCGAGCCAAAAACATTCAGTACTTC.

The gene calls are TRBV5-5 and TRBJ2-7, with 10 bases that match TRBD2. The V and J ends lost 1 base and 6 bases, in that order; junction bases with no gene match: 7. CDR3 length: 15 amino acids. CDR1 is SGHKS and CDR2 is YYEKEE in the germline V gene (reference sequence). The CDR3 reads CASSLRSSGSPEQYF. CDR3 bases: TGTGCCAGCAGCTTGAGGTCTAGCGGGAGCCCCGAGCAGTACTTC.

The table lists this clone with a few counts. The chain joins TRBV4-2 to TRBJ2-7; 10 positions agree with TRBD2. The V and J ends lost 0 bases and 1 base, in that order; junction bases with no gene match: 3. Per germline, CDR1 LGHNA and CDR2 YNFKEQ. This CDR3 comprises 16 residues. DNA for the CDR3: TGTGCCAGCAGCCAAGATCTAGCGGGAGCTTCCTACGAGCAGTACTTC. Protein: CASSQDLAGASYEQYF.

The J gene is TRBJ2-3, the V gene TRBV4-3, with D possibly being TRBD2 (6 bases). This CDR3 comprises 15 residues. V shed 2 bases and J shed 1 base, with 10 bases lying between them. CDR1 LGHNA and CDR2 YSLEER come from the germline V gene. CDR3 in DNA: TGCGCCAGCAGCCAAAGGGCTAGCGGCACAGATACGCAGTATTTT. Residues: CASSQRASGTDTQYF.

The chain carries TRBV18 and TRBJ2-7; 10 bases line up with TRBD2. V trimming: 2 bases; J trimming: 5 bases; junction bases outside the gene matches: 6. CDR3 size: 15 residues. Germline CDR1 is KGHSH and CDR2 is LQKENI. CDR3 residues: CASSPASGRAHEQYF. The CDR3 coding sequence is TGTGCCAGCTCACCAGCAAGCGGGAGGGCCCACGAGCAGTACTTC.

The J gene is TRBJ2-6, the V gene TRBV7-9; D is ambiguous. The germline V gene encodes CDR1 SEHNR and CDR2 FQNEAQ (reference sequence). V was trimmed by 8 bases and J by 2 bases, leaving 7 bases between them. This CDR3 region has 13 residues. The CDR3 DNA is TGTGCCAGCGTTGCGGCTGGGGCCAACGTCCTGACTTTC. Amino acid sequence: CASVAAGANVLTF.

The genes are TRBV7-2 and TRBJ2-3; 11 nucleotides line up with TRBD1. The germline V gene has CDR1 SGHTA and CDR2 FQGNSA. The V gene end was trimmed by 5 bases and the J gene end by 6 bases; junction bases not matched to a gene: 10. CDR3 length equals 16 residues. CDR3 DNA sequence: TGTGCCAGCAGCCCGCTCCGGACAGGGGGCTTGGATACGCAGTATTTT. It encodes CASSPLRTGGLDTQYF.

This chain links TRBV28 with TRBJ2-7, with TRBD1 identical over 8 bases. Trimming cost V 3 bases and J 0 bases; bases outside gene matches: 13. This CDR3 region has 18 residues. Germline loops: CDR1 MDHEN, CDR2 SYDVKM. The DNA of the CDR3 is TGTGCCAGCAGTTTGGACAGGGTAGGGGCCCAAAACTCCTACGAGCAGTACTTC. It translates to CASSLDRVGAQNSYEQYF.

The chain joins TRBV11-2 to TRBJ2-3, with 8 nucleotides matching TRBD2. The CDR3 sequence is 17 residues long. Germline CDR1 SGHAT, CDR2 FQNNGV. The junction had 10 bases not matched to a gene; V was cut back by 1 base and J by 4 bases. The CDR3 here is CASSLGGLVLAADTQYF. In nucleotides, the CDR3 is TGTGCCAGCAGCTTAGGGGGCCTCGTACTAGCGGCAGATACGCAGTATTTT.

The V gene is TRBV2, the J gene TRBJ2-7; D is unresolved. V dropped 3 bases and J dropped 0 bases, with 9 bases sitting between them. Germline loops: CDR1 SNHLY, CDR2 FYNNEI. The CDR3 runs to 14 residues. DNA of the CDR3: TGTGCCAGCAGTGACAAGCTCCTCTCCTACGAGCAGTACTTC. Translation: CASSDKLLSYEQYF.

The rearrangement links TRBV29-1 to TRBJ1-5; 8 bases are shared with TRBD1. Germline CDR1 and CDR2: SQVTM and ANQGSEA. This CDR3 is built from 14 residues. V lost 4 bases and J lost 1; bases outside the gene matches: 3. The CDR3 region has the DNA TGCAGCGTTGCACCAGGGGGCAGCAATCAGCCCCAGCATTTT. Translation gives CSVAPGGSNQPQHF.

CDR3: CASSLGSGLTYNEQFF. CDR3 DNA sequence: TGTGCCAGCAGCTTAGGTTCGGGACTAACCTACAATGAGCAGTTCTTC. V and J are TRBV7-9 and TRBJ2-1, with 7 bases fitting TRBD2. This CDR3 has 16 amino acids. Trimming took 1 base from V and 2 from J; bases not matched to a gene: 5. Germline V gene data show CDR1 as SEHNR and CDR2 as FQNEAQ (reference sequence).

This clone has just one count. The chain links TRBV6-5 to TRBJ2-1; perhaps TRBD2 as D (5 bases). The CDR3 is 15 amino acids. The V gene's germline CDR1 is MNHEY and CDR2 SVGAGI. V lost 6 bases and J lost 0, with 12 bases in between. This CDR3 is CASRLAFYSYNEQFF. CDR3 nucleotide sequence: TGTGCCAGCAGGCTAGCCTTCTACTCCTACAATGAGCAGTTCTTC.

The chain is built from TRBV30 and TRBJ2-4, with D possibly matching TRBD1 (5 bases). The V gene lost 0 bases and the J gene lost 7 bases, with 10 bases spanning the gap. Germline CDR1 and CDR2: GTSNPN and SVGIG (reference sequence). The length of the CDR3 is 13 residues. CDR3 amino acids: CAWSVKGRNIQYF. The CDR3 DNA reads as TGTGCCTGGAGTGTAAAGGGGCGGAACATTCAGTACTTC.

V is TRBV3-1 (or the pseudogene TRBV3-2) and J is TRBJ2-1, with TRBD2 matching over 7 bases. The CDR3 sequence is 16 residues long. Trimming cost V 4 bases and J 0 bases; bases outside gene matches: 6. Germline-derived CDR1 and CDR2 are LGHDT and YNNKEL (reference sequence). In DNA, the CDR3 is TGTGCCAGCAGCCGCGTAGCGGGTAGCTCCTACAATGAGCAGTTCTTC. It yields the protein CASSRVAGSSYNEQFF.

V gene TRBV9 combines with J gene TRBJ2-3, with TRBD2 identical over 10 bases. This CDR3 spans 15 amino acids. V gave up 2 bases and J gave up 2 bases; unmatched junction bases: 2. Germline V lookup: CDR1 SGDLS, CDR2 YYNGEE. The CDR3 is CASSVSGGNTDTQYF. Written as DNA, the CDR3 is TGTGCCAGCAGCGTTAGCGGGGGGAACACAGATACGCAGTATTTT.

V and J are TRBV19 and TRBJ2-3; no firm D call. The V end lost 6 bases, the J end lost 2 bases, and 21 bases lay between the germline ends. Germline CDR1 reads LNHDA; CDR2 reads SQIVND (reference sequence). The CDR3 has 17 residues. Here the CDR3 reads CASRRVPAASSTDTQYF. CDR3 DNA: TGTGCCAGTAGAAGAGTGCCTGCGGCATCCTCCACAGATACGCAGTATTTT.

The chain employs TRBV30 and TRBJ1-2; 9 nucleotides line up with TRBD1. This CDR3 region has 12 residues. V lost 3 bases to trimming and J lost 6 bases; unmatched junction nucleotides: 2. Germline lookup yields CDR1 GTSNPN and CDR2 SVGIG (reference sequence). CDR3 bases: TGTGCCTGGAGACAGGGGGCTAATGGCTACACCTTC. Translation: CAWRQGANGYTF. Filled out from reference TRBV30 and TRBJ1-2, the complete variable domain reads SQTIHQWPATLVQPVGSPLSLECTVEGTSNPNLYWYRQAAGRGLQLLFYSVGIGQISSEVPQNLSASRPQDRQFILSSKKLLLSDSGFYLCAWRQGANGYTFGSGTRLTVV.